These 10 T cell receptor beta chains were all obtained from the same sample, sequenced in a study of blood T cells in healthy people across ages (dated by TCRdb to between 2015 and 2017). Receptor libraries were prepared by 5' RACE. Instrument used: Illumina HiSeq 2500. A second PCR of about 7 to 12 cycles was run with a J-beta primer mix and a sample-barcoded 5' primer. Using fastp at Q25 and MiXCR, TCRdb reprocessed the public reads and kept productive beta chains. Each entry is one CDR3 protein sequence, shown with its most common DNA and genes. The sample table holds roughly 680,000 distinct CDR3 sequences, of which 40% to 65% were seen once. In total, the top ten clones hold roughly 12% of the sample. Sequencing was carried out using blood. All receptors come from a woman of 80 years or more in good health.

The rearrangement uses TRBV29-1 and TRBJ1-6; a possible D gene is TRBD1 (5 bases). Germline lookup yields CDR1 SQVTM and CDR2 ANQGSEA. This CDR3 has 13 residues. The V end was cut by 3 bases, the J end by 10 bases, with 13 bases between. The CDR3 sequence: CSVDPGWGSPLHF. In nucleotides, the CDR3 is TGCAGCGTTGATCCGGGTTGGGGCTCACCCCTCCACTTT. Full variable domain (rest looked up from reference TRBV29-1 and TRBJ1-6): SAVISQKPSRDICQRGTSLTIQCQVDSQVTMMFWYRQQPGQSLTLIATANQGSEATYESGFVIDKFPISRPNLTFSTLTVSNMSPEDSSIYLCSVDPGWGSPLHFGNGTRLTVT.

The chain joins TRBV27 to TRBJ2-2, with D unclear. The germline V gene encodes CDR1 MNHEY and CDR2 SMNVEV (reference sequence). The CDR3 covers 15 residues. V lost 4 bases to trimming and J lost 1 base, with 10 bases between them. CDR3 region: CASSYQLLNTGELFF. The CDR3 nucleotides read TGTGCCAGCAGTTACCAACTCTTGAACACCGGGGAGCTGTTTTTT.

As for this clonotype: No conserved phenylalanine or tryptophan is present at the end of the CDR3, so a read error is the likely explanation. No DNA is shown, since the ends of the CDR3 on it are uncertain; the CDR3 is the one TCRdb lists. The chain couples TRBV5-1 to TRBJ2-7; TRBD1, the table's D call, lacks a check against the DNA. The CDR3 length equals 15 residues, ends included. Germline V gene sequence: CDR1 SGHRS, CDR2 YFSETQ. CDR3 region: CASSPSNSAQETQHY.

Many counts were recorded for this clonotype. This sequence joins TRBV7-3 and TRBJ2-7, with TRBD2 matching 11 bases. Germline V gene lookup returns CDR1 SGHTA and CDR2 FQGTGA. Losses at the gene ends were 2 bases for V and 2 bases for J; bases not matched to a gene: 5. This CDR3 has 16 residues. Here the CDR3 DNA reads TGTGCCAGCAGCTTAGACGGGACTAGCGGTCCCTACGAGCAGTACTTC. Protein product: CASSLDGTSGPYEQYF.

The CDR3 here is CSARDEAGSTDTQYF. The CDR3, as DNA: TGCAGTGCTAGAGATGAGGCAGGGTCGACAGATACGCAGTATTTT. This rearrangement joins TRBV20-1 to TRBJ2-3, with D maybe TRBD1 (5 bases). Germline CDR1 and CDR2: DFQATT and SNEGSKA (reference sequence). The V and J ends lost 0 bases and 3 bases respectively, with 13 bases between them. The CDR3 loop spans 15 amino acids.

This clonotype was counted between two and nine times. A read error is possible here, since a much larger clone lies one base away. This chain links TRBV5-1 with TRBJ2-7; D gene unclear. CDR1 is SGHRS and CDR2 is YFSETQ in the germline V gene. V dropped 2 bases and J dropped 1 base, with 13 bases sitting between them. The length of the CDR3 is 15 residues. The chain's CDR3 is CASSLPTGRSYEQYF. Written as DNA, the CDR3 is TGCGCCAGCAGCTTACCGACTGGCAGATCCTACGAGCAGTACTTC.

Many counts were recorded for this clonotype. The CDR3 nucleotides are TGTGCCAGCAGCGCTAGGGGTGATTTGGGGCATTCACCCCTCCACTTT. Translation gives CASSARGDLGHSPLHF. This chain joins TRBV9 and TRBJ1-6, with a tentative D call TRBD1 (5 bases). Germline loops: CDR1 SGDLS, CDR2 YYNGEE. V gave up 3 bases and J gave up 8 bases, with 18 bases separating them. There are 16 residues in the CDR3. Together with reference TRBV9 and TRBJ1-6, the CDR3 gives the full variable domain: DSGVTQTPKHLITATGQRVTLRCSPRSGDLSVYWYQQSLDQGLQFLIQYYNGEERAKGNILERFSAQQFPDLHSELNLSSLELGDSALYFCASSARGDLGHSPLHFGNGTRLTVT.

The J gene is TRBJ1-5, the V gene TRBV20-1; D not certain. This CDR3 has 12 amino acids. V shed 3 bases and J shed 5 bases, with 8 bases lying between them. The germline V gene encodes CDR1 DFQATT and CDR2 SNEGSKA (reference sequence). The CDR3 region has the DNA TGCAGTGCTAGCCTTGGTGATCAGCCCCAGCATTTT. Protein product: CSASLGDQPQHF.

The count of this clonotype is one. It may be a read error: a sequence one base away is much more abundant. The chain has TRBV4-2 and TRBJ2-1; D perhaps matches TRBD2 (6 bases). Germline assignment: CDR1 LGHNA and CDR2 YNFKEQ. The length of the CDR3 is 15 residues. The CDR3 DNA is TGTGCCAGCAGCCAAGACGGGGGAACCTACAATGTGCAGTTCTTC. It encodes CASSQDGGTYNVQFF.

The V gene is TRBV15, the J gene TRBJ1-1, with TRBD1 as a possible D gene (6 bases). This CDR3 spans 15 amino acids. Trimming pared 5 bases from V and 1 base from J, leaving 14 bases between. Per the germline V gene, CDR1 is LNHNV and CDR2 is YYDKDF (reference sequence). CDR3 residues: CATSDTGHGNTEAFF. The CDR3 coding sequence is TGTGCCACCAGCGATACAGGGCACGGGAACACTGAAGCTTTCTTT. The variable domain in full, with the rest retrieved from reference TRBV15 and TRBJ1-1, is DAMVIQNPRYQVTQFGKPVTLSCSQTLNHNVMYWYQQKSSQAPKLLFHYYDKDFNNEADTPDNFQSRRPNTSFCFLDIRSPGLGDTAMYLCATSDTGHGNTEAFFGQGTRLTVV.